The clone carrying this TCR beta chain was observed a few times. This entry belongs to a study of response to subunit inactivated influenza vaccine. This CDR3 is built from 15 residues. V dropped 5 bases and J dropped 4; count of bases not matched to a gene: 5. One entry per CDR3 protein results from TCRdb running MiXCR on the RT-PCR reads. Counted here are hundreds of thousands of distinct CDR3 sequences, around 20% occurring once; the ten biggest clones make up approximately 10%. This clonotype was sampled from a man in his fifties who received an inactivated influenza vaccine. Specimen: PBMCs from blood, collected roughly 5 days after vaccination. The chain joins TRBV12-3 or TRBV12-4 to TRBJ2-6; 7 bases map to TRBD2. The CDR3 spells CASSPFGGGANVLTF. The CDR3 DNA reads TGTGCCAGCAGTCCGTTCGGGGGGGGGGCCAACGTCCTGACTTTC.